The present entry profiles one T cell receptor (beta chain) with its context. Antigen unknown. TCRdb keeps only in-frame clones here, not all; method: immunoSEQ multiplex PCR. The sample yields about 110,000 clones, around 80% seen once. CDR3 length equals 13 residues. Germline assignment: CDR1 SGHDT and CDR2 YYEEEE. V lost 5 bases, J lost 6 bases, and 12 bases lay in between. The sample comes from a study of T cell responses to AZD1222 COVID-19 vaccine. Findings of the study overall: Repertoire samples came only from after the peak T cell response.

The sequence derives from an adult in good health. The sample in question was peripheral blood, obtained on day 0 of AZD1222 vaccination. The chain has TRBV5-6 and TRBJ2-1; no firm D call. The CDR3 sequence: CASRSGPANEQFF. CDR3 nucleotides: TGTGCCAGCAGATCTGGCCCAGCCAATGAGCAGTTCTTC.